A single sample gave rise to the 16 T cell receptor beta chains below, sequenced in a study of blood T cells in healthy people across ages. Together with a sample-barcoded 5' primer, a J-beta primer mix was included in a second PCR lasting about 6 to 11 cycles. TCRdb recomputed calls from the 5' RACE reads with MiXCR, one row per CDR3 protein. The sample has fewer than 2 million distinct CDR3 sequences, roughly 43% seen once; the top ten hold roughly 23%. Sequencing was done on a sample of blood. These receptors originate from a human donor in good health.

The V call is TRBV7-9, the J call TRBJ2-5; no reliable D call. The V and J ends lost 5 bases and 2 bases respectively, with 12 bases between them. CDR3 size: 14 residues. The V gene's germline CDR1 is SEHNR and CDR2 FQNEAQ (reference sequence). The CDR3 nucleotides read TGTGCCAGCAGCAGGGAATGGGCTCAAGAGACCCAGTACTTC. It specifies CASSREWAQETQYF. Variable domain in full (rest from reference TRBV7-9 and TRBJ2-5): DTGVSQNPRHKITKRGQNVTFRCDPISEHNRLYWYRQTLGQGPEFLTYFQNEAQLEKSRLLSDRFSAERPKGSFSTLEIQRTEQGDSAMYLCASSREWAQETQYFGPGTRLLVL.

V usage is TRBV10-3 and J usage is TRBJ1-6, with a tentative D call TRBD1 (5 bases). From germline, CDR1 is ENHRY and CDR2 SYGVKD. This CDR3 has 14 residues. V lost 4 bases and J 5 bases, leaving 9 bases between the germline ends. CDR3 amino acids: CAISGRDHNSPLHF. The CDR3 DNA follows: TGTGCCATCAGTGGCAGGGATCATAATTCACCCCTCCACTTT.

This clonotype was counted a few times. The chain recombines TRBV13 with TRBJ2-5, with D perhaps TRBD1 (6 bases). Germline V gives CDR1 PRHDT, CDR2 FYEKMQ (reference sequence). The CDR3 totals 14 residues. Trimming took 5 bases from V and 4 from J, leaving 14 bases between them. DNA of the CDR3: TGTGCCAGCAGCCGAGCTCCGGACAGAGAGACCCAGTACTTC. Protein: CASSRAPDRETQYF.

Only a few counts were recorded for this clonotype. The V call is TRBV28, the J call TRBJ1-2; D unresolved. Trimming left V 4 bases short and J 10 bases short, with 25 bases between. There are 16 residues in the CDR3. Germline CDR1 is MDHEN and CDR2 is SYDVKM. The CDR3 loop reads CASSYAAEWARIFYTF. The CDR3 DNA follows: TGTGCCAGCAGTTATGCGGCTGAGTGGGCGAGAATCTTCTACACCTTC.

DNA for the CDR3: TGTGCCAGCAGCTTCACTAGCGGGGGCGGCGAGCAGTACTTC. Amino acid sequence: CASSFTSGGGEQYF. The J gene is TRBJ2-7, the V gene TRBV5-5; 11 nucleotides match TRBD2. The trim removed 2 bases at V and 6 bases at J, leaving 4 bases unmatched. CDR3 length equals 14 residues. Germline V gene lookup returns CDR1 SGHKS and CDR2 YYEKEE (reference sequence).

The chain links TRBV5-6 to TRBJ2-1; D gene ambiguous. The germline V gene has CDR1 SGHDT and CDR2 YYEEEE. The CDR3 runs to 15 residues. Trimming pared 1 base from V and 2 bases from J, leaving 10 bases between. This CDR3 reads CASSLPRPTYNEQFF. The CDR3 nucleotides are TGTGCCAGCAGCTTGCCGAGGCCAACCTACAATGAGCAGTTCTTC.

This clonotype was detected only a few times. The chain recombines TRBV9 with TRBJ2-1; 7 nucleotides agree with TRBD2. CDR1 is SGDLS and CDR2 is YYNGEE in the germline V gene. The ends lost 2 bases at V and 9 bases at J; junction bases unmatched: 11. The CDR3 has 15 amino acids. The CDR3 is CASSVGGGTIGEQFF. CDR3 coding DNA: TGTGCCAGCAGCGTTGGCGGGGGAACCATCGGTGAGCAGTTCTTC. Full variable domain (outside the CDR3, taken from reference TRBV9 and TRBJ2-1): DSGVTQTPKHLITATGQRVTLRCSPRSGDLSVYWYQQSLDQGLQFLIQYYNGEERAKGNILERFSAQQFPDLHSELNLSSLELGDSALYFCASSVGGGTIGEQFFGPGTRLTVL.

V usage is TRBV7-2 and J usage is TRBJ2-3, with TRBD2 identical over 10 bases. V gave up 3 bases and J gave up 0 bases; unmatched junction bases: 6. This CDR3 has 17 amino acids. Per germline, CDR1 SGHTA and CDR2 FQGNSA. In nucleotides, the CDR3 is TGTGCCAGCAGCTTTATAGCGGGGGGACTAAGCACAGATACGCAGTATTTT. Translated, it gives CASSFIAGGLSTDTQYF.

The chain employs TRBV3-1 and TRBJ1-2; 8 bases line up with TRBD1. The CDR3 contains 14 residues. CDR1 is LGHDT, CDR2 YNNKEL, per germline (reference sequence). The V gene end was trimmed by 4 bases and the J gene end by 8 bases; junction bases not matched to a gene: 9. The CDR3 DNA is TGTGCCAGCAGCCCCAGAAGGACAGGGAGCGGCTACACCTTC. Translation: CASSPRRTGSGYTF.

There are a few counts of this clonotype. The genes are TRBV29-1 and TRBJ2-2; TRBD2 might be the D (6 bases). The CDR3 totals 16 residues. V was shortened by 3 bases and J by 5 bases, with 19 bases between the two germline ends. Germline V gives CDR1 SQVTM, CDR2 ANQGSEA. The CDR3 coding sequence is TGCAGCGTTGATGGGATCGGAGGGACGACGACCGGGGAGCTGTTTTTT. This translates into CSVDGIGGTTTGELFF.

Only a few counts were recorded for this clonotype. The chain is built from TRBV28 and TRBJ2-7; tentatively, D is TRBD1 or TRBD2 (5 bases each). Trimming left V 7 bases short and J 1 base short, with 17 bases between. The length of the CDR3 is 15 residues. Germline V gene data show CDR1 as MDHEN and CDR2 as SYDVKM. The chain's CDR3 is CASTVGASLSYEQYF. The CDR3 bases are TGTGCCAGCACCGTAGGGGCTAGCCTATCCTACGAGCAGTACTTC. The variable domain in full, completed from reference TRBV28 and TRBJ2-7, reads DVKVTQSSRYLVKRTGEKVFLECVQDMDHENMFWYRQDPGLGLRLIYFSYDVKMKEKGDIPEGYSVSREKKERFSLILESASTNQTSMYLCASTVGASLSYEQYFGPGTRLTVT.

The rearrangement uses TRBV5-5 and TRBJ1-5; 7 nucleotides match TRBD1. Germline CDR1 and CDR2: SGHKS and YYEKEE (reference sequence). V was pared by 4 bases and J by 5 bases, with 9 bases of the junction left unmatched. The CDR3 totals 15 residues. The DNA for the CDR3 is TGTGCCAGCAGCCTTACAGGGGAGATCGATCAGCCCCAGCATTTT. Translation: CASSLTGEIDQPQHF.

This clonotype has just a few counts. The rearrangement joins TRBV5-1 to TRBJ2-1; D possibly matches TRBD1 or TRBD2 (6 bases each). Germline CDR1 is SGHRS and CDR2 is YFSETQ. This CDR3 is 18 amino acids long. Trimming took 0 bases from V and 0 from J, leaving 16 bases between them. CDR3 coding DNA: TGCGCCAGCAGCTTGGCCACCAGGGGAGGATACTCCTACAATGAGCAGTTCTTC. Protein sequence: CASSLATRGGYSYNEQFF.

This clonotype was observed a handful of times. V gene TRBV28 combines with J gene TRBJ2-1; D unclear. V dropped 4 bases and J dropped 5 bases, with 6 bases sitting between them. Looked up from germline, CDR1 is MDHEN and CDR2 is SYDVKM. The CDR3 has 12 amino acids. For the CDR3, the DNA is TGTGCCAGCAGTTCCGTAGACAATGAGCAGTTCTTC. Translation: CASSSVDNEQFF.

This chain uses TRBV12-3 or TRBV12-4 with TRBJ1-2, with D possibly being TRBD1 (6 bases). The CDR3 contains 14 residues. V shed 2 bases and J shed 8 bases, with 15 bases lying between them. CDR3 DNA: TGTGCCAGCAGTTTAAACTTACAGGGTGGCGGCTACACCTTC. Translating it yields CASSLNLQGGGYTF.

The V gene is TRBV2, the J gene TRBJ2-3; D unresolved. The CDR3 consists of 14 residues. Germline V gene sequence: CDR1 SNHLY, CDR2 FYNNEI. Trimming removed 5 bases at V and 0 bases at J, with 9 bases between. Here the CDR3 reads CASSWVSSTDTQYF. As DNA, the CDR3 is TGTGCCAGCAGTTGGGTATCTAGCACAGATACGCAGTATTTT.